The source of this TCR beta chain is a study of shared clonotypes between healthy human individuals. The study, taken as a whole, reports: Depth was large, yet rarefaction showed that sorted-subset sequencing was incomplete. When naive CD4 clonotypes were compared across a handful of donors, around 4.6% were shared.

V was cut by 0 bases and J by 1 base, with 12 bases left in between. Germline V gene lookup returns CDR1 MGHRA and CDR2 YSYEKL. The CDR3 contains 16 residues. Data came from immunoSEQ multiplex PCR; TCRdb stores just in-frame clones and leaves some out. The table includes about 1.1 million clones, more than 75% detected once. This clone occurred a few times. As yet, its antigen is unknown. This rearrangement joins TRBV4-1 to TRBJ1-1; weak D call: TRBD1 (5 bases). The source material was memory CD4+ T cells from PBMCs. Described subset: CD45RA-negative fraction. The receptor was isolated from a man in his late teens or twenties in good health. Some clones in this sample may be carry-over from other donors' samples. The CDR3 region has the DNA TGCGCCAGCAGCCAAGACAGGGCCCGAGCGAACACTGAAGCTTTCTTT. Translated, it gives CASSQDRARANTEAFF.